The subject of this entry is one T cell receptor beta chain. The entry originates in a study of CD8 T cells in Susac syndrome. Across the whole study: When blood was drawn, patients with Susac syndrome were on intravenous immunoglobulin alone, on corticosteroids, or therapy-naive.

Random hexamers served to reverse transcribe about 0.5 to 1 ug RNA. Each CDR3 protein gets one entry after TCRdb re-called the immunoSEQ multiplex PCR reads with MiXCR. Of around 190,000 distinct CDR3 sequences detected, 94% appear once; the ten largest clones hold 0.12%. CDR3 length: 14 residues. Looked up from germline, CDR1 is DFQATT and CDR2 is SNEGSKA (reference sequence). With 6 bases clipped from V and 6 bases from J, the junction kept 4 bases outside the gene matches. TEMRA cells underwent FACS enrichment and CD8+ and CD4+ T cells underwent negative isolation. The sample comprised CD4+ T cells from PBMCs. The TCR sequence derives from a human donor with Susac syndrome. J is TRBJ2-1 and V is TRBV20-1, with 14 nucleotides matching TRBD2. The CDR3 nucleotides are TGCAGTGCCTCGACTAGCGGGGGGGCCAATGAGCAGTTCTTC. This sequence encodes CSASTSGGANEQFF.